This T cell receptor beta chain was identified in a study of T cells after yellow fever vaccination. Overall study results and limits: Weaker in magnitude, the secondary response showed a faster peak on day 5 versus 15. The CD4 and CD8 compartments had a small share of their clonotypes in common.

Production of TCR cDNA was by 5'RACE template switching, which also added a universal primer site and UMIs. TCRdb called the 5' RACE reads again in MiXCR, with one record for every CDR3 protein. The sample carries about 400,000 distinct CDR3 sequences, about 6.2% recorded once. This clonotype has ten or more counts. No antigen is known for it. The origin of this receptor is a young man who received the YFV17D yellow fever vaccine. This material consisted of PBMCs, taken 5 days after the yellow fever booster vaccination.

The CDR3 here is CASSFGGSPYNEQFF. The CDR3 DNA follows: TGTGCCAGCAGCTTTGGCGGGAGCCCCTACAATGAGCAGTTCTTC. The chain uses TRBV7-2 and TRBJ2-1; 7 bases are shared with TRBD2. This CDR3 region has 15 residues. CDR1 and CDR2 from the germline V gene are SGHTA and FQGNSA. J lost 2 bases, V lost 3 bases, and 4 bases had no gene match.